Sequencing of this T cell receptor (beta chain) was carried out in a study of T cells in Graves' hyperthyroidism and ophthalmopathy. Patients aged 18 to 65 had newly diagnosed hyperthyroidism that had lasted under 2 months. Clinical symptoms, serum thyroxine and TRAb, thyroid ultrasound and orbital computed tomography were used for the diagnoses. TCR beta CDR3 sequences were amplified from RNA transcripts. The primer set for the first-round RT-PCR of the TCR CDR3 was HTBI. MiXCR, applied by TCRdb to the multiplex PCR reads, yields one record per CDR3 protein. The sample has roughly 110,000 distinct CDR3 sequences, 16% seen once. Germline CDR1 and CDR2: SQVTM and ANQGSEA. The CDR3 totals 16 residues. V was trimmed by 3 bases and J by 0 bases, leaving 15 bases between them. This clonotype showed up many times. What it binds is unknown. Study-wide results and caveats: Blood held most thyroid clonotypes expanded above 0.001 frequency. Ophthalmopathy cases were set apart from stable hyperthyroidism by a 13 V-J model.

The rearrangement links TRBV29-1 to TRBJ2-1; D might be TRBD1 or TRBD2, each matching 5 bases. This TCR came from a woman aged 50 to 65 with Graves' hyperthyroidism. Sequenced: blood. The CDR3 DNA reads as TGCAGCGTTGAGGGGGTCAGTTCAGTCTCCTACAATGAGCAGTTCTTC. This codes for CSVEGVSSVSYNEQFF.